A single sample gave rise to the 20 T cell receptor beta chains below, sequenced in a study of vaccination and CD4 T cells after COVID-19. No antigen has been assigned to these receptors. Treatment: roughly 10-day PBMC culture with coronavirus spike peptide pools or control peptides (ViraFEST assay). Cultured CD4+ T cells had their DNA profiled by the Oncomine TCR Beta short-read assay. Each CDR3 protein is one row after TCRdb ran MiXCR on the PCR reads. The sample lists 7,000 to 8,500 distinct CDR3 sequences, 45% to 65% occurring once. The sample consisted of CD4+ T cells from blood, cultured in vitro. Receptors were obtained from a human donor who had recovered from COVID-19.

This clonotype was counted only a few times. V is TRBV6-5 and J is TRBJ1-6; D is uncertain. Germline V lookup: CDR1 MNHEY, CDR2 SVGAGI. V lost 0 bases, J lost 2 bases, and 8 bases lay in between. The CDR3 contains 16 residues. The CDR3 nucleotides are TGTGCCAGCAGTTACTCTGGGGTTACCTATAATTCACCCCTCCACTTT. Its protein product is CASSYSGVTYNSPLHF.

V and J are TRBV2 and TRBJ1-2, with TRBD1 matching over 7 bases. Germline values: CDR1 SNHLY, CDR2 FYNNEI. J was trimmed by 0 bases and V by 6 bases; bases with no gene match: 4. The CDR3 runs to 14 residues. The CDR3, as DNA: TGTGCCAGCAGCCGACAGGGCGCTAACTATGGCTACACCTTC. Protein product: CASSRQGANYGYTF. Full variable domain (remainder filled in from reference TRBV2 and TRBJ1-2): EPEVTQTPSHQVTQMGQEVILRCVPISNHLYFYWYRQILGQKVEFLVSFYNNEISEKSEIFDDQFSVERPDGSNFTLKIRSTKLEDSAMYFCASSRQGANYGYTFGSGTRLTVV.

V usage is TRBV18 and J usage is TRBJ1-1, with 8 positions matching TRBD1. The V gene's germline CDR1 is KGHSH and CDR2 LQKENI. The J segment lost 1 base and the V segment lost 6 bases, leaving 4 bases of the junction unmatched. CDR3 length: 14 residues. The CDR3 nucleotides are TGTGCCAGCTCCTCCGGACAGGGGAACACTGAAGCTTTCTTT. Its translation: CASSSGQGNTEAFF.

This clonotype was observed a few times. J is TRBJ2-2 and V is TRBV6-2 or TRBV6-3; D unresolved. CDR1 is MNHEY, CDR2 SVGEGT, per germline. Trimming removed 2 bases from V and 6 bases from J, with 13 bases in between. The CDR3 runs 15 residues. The CDR3 protein is CASSYESEVPGELFF. The CDR3 bases are TGTGCCAGCAGTTACGAGTCAGAAGTCCCCGGGGAGCTGTTTTTT.

The gene calls are TRBV6-1 and TRBJ2-2; 9 bases match TRBD1. The CDR3 runs 15 residues. The germline V gene encodes CDR1 MNHNS and CDR2 SASEGT. The trim removed 5 bases at V and 5 bases at J, leaving 6 bases unmatched. The CDR3 coding sequence is TGTGCCAGCAGTATTACAGGGGGCGCAACCGGGGAGCTGTTTTTT. It specifies CASSITGGATGELFF.

This clonotype came up once. The rearrangement joins TRBV2 to TRBJ2-7, with 9 bases matching TRBD1. With 10 bases clipped from V and 1 base from J, the junction kept 5 bases outside the gene matches. The CDR3 runs to 13 residues. Germline CDR1 is SNHLY and CDR2 is FYNNEI. Here the CDR3 DNA reads TGTGCCACCGGGACAGGGAATTCCTACGAGCAGTACTTC. Translated: CATGTGNSYEQYF.

By proportion, this clonotype is large. This chain uses TRBV10-3 with TRBJ1-1, with 7 bases aligning to TRBD1. The CDR3 loop spans 13 amino acids. The V and J ends lost 3 bases and 3 bases, in that order; junction bases with no gene match: 1. Germline V CDR1 and CDR2: ENHRY, SYGVKD. The CDR3 DNA reads as TGTGCCATCAGTGATCAGGGGGACACTGAAGCTTTCTTT. Its translation: CAISDQGDTEAFF.

The rearrangement joins TRBV20-1 to TRBJ2-5; 11 nucleotides agree with TRBD2. The CDR3 is 17 amino acids. Germline CDR1 is DFQATT and CDR2 is SNEGSKA (reference sequence). The junction had 14 bases not matched to a gene; V was cut back by 6 bases and J by 2 bases. The CDR3 loop reads CSAHSAFLAGGQETQYF. The DNA for the CDR3 is TGCAGTGCCCACTCCGCCTTTCTAGCGGGGGGACAAGAGACCCAGTACTTC.

The chain recombines TRBV30 with TRBJ2-5; D uncertain. Trimming cost V 0 bases and J 5 bases, with 4 bases left between them. This CDR3 is 11 amino acids long. CDR1 is GTSNPN, CDR2 SVGIG, per germline (reference sequence). The CDR3 protein is CAWSVGETQYF. The CDR3 bases are TGTGCCTGGAGTGTTGGGGAGACCCAGTACTTC.

The chain has TRBV6-2 or TRBV6-3 and TRBJ2-7; a weak D match, TRBD2 (5 bases). From germline, CDR1 is MNHEY and CDR2 SVGEGT. The V gene lost 6 bases and the J gene lost 5 bases, with 23 bases spanning the gap. The CDR3 sequence is 16 residues long. Here the CDR3 reads CASSPRRGIVPNEQYF. For the CDR3, the DNA is TGTGCCAGCAGCCCTAGGCGAGGGATCGTACCAAACGAGCAGTACTTC.

The sample holds a few counts of this clonotype. The chain is built from TRBV12-3 or TRBV12-4 and TRBJ2-2; 7 positions agree with TRBD2. The CDR3 covers 13 residues. Unmatched junction bases numbered 4, after V lost 6 bases and J lost 6 bases. The CDR3 DNA sequence: TGTGCCAGCAGCTCCGGACTAGCCGGGGAGCTGTTTTTT. Translating gives CASSSGLAGELFF.

The chain employs TRBV10-3 and TRBJ1-1, with D unresolved. The CDR3 sequence is 15 residues long. Germline V gives CDR1 ENHRY, CDR2 SYGVKD. V dropped 6 bases and J dropped 5 bases, with 19 bases sitting between them. The DNA for the CDR3 is TGTGCCATCAGGGACCCCGGGAGGGTCGGGACTGAAGCTTTCTTT. Residues: CAIRDPGRVGTEAFF.

The chain employs TRBV6-1 and TRBJ1-1; D not resolved. The CDR3 sequence is 12 residues long. Trimming removed 6 bases at V and 0 bases at J, with 5 bases between. Per germline, CDR1 MNHNS and CDR2 SASEGT. Written as DNA, the CDR3 is TGTGCCAGCAGGGAGCTGAACACTGAAGCTTTCTTT. It codes for CASRELNTEAFF.

In its sample, this clonotype was seen a few times. The chain carries TRBV18 and TRBJ2-3; no clear D. The V gene's germline CDR1 is KGHSH and CDR2 LQKENI. CDR3 length: 11 amino acids. Trimming left V 2 bases short and J 6 bases short, with 3 bases between. Here the CDR3 DNA reads TGTGCCAGCTCACCATCCGATACGCAGTATTTT. As protein: CASSPSDTQYF.

The V gene is TRBV30, the J gene TRBJ2-1; D is unclear. Trimming cost V 2 bases and J 2 bases, with 13 bases left between them. The V gene's germline CDR1 is GTSNPN and CDR2 SVGIG (reference sequence). CDR3 length equals 15 residues. CDR3 residues: CAWSRSIETYNEQFF. In nucleotides, the CDR3 is TGTGCCTGGAGTAGGTCTATTGAGACCTACAATGAGCAGTTCTTC.

V usage is TRBV20-1 and J usage is TRBJ2-2, with 8 bases aligning to TRBD1. The CDR3 has 20 residues. Germline values: CDR1 DFQATT, CDR2 SNEGSKA (reference sequence). Unmatched junction bases numbered 20, after V lost 0 bases and J lost 5 bases. The CDR3 here is CSARDEWKVGGQGGTGELFF. CDR3 nucleotides: TGCAGTGCTAGAGATGAGTGGAAGGTGGGAGGACAGGGTGGAACCGGGGAGCTGTTTTTT.

This sequence joins TRBV25-1 and TRBJ1-2, with 7 bases that match TRBD1. V shed 6 bases, J shed 5 bases, and the junction held 3 bases outside the gene matches. The CDR3 is made up of 12 amino acids. From germline, CDR1 is MGHDK and CDR2 SYGVNS. CDR3 DNA sequence: TGTGCCAGCAGACAGGGGTTATATGGCTACACCTTC. This sequence encodes CASRQGLYGYTF.

The rearrangement links TRBV7-9 to TRBJ1-2; 9 nucleotides line up with TRBD1. Per germline, CDR1 SEHNR and CDR2 FQNEAQ (reference sequence). V gave up 5 bases and J gave up 1 base; unmatched junction bases: 11. This CDR3 is 17 amino acids long. CDR3 protein: CASSHGWDRDNNYGYTF. CDR3 DNA: TGTGCCAGCAGCCATGGATGGGACAGGGATAATAACTATGGCTACACCTTC.

V is TRBV30 and J is TRBJ2-7; 9 nucleotides match TRBD1. Germline CDR1 is GTSNPN and CDR2 is SVGIG (reference sequence). V gave up 7 bases and J gave up 2 bases; unmatched junction bases: 9. The CDR3 extends over 14 amino acids. CDR3 region: CASTIGTGTYEQYF. The CDR3 bases are TGTGCCTCAACTATAGGGACAGGGACCTACGAGCAGTACTTC.

The rearrangement joins TRBV10-3 to TRBJ2-7; 9 positions agree with TRBD2. The CDR3 spans 13 residues. CDR1 is ENHRY, CDR2 SYGVKD, per germline. With V trimmed by 6 bases and J by 2 bases, 2 bases remained unmatched. CDR3 protein: CAIRVAGAYEQYF. The CDR3 nucleotides are TGTGCCATCAGGGTAGCGGGGGCCTACGAGCAGTACTTC.